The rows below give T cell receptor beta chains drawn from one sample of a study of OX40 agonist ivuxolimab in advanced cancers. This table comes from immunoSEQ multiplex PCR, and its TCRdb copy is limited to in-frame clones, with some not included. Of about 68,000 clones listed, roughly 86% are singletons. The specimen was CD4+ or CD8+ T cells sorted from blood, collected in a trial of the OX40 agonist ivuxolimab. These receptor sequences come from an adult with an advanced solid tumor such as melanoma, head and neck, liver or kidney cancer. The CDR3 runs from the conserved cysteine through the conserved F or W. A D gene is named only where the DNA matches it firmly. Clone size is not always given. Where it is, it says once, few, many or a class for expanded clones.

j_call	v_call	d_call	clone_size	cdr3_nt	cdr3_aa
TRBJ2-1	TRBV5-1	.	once	TGCGCCAGCAGTGTGCGTGAGGCACTCTCCTACAATGAGCAGTTCTTC	CASSVREALSYNEQFF
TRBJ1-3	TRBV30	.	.	TGTGCCTGGAGTTCAGGGGCTGGAAACACCATATATTTT	CAWSSGAGNTIYF
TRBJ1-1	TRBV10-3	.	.	TGTGCCATCAGCGGGGGACAGAACACTGAAGCTTTCTTT	CAISGGQNTEAFF
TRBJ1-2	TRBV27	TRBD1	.	TGTGCCAGCAGTCCGACAGGGGATTATGGCTACACCTTC	CASSPTGDYGYTF
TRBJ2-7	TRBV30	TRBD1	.	TGTGCCTGGAGGGGGAAGGGACAGGGATCCCACGAGCAGTACTTC	CAWRGKGQGSHEQYF
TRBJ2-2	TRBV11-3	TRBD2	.	TGTGCCAGCAGTCCAAGCGGGGGGGGAAACACCGGGGAGCTGTTTTTT	CASSPSGGGNTGELFF
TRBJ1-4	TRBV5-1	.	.	TGCGCCAACGTTCCCCAACGGGGCGAGAGTAATGAAAAACTGTTTTTT	CANVPQRGESNEKLFF
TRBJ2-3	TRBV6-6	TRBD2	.	TGTGCCAGCAGTTACTCGGGACTAGCGGGGGTGCAGTATTTT	CASSYSGLAGVQYF
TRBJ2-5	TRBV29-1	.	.	TGCAGCGTTGAAGACGAGACCCAGTACTTC	CSVEDETQYF
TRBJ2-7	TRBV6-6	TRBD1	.	TGTGCCAGCAGTAACCGGGACAGCCTTTTCGAGCAGTACTTC	CASSNRDSLFEQYF
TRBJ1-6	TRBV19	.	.	TGTGCCAGTAGTGACCCACGGGCTATCAGCAATTCACCCCTCCACTTT	CASSDPRAISNSPLHF
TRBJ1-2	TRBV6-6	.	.	TGTGCCAGCAGTTATCTTCCAGAGTCTTATGGCTACACCTTC	CASSYLPESYGYTF
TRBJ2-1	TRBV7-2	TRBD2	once	TGTGCCAGCAGCTGGACCGGGACTAGCGGGGTAGGCGAGCAGTTCTTC	CASSWTGTSGVGEQFF
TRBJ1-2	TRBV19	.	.	TGTGCCAGTAGTATAGCCCCTCTTACAGGAGCTAACTATGGCTACACCTTC	CASSIAPLTGANYGYTF
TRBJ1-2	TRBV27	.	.	TGTGCCAGCAGTCTCCTGGGGGGCATGGGTGGCTACACCTTC	CASSLLGGMGGYTF
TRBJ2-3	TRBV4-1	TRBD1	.	TGCGCCAGCAGCTATAGACAGGGCCCCACAGATACGCAGTATTTT	CASSYRQGPTDTQYF
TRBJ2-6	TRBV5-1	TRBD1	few	TGCGCCAGCAGCTTGGTCGGGACAGGGTTTGGCGGGGCCAACGTCCTGACTTTC	CASSLVGTGFGGANVLTF
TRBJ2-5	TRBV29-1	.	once	TGCAGCTCCTCTAACCAAGAGACCCAGTACTTC	CSSSNQETQYF
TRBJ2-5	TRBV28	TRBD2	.	TGTGCCAGCAGCCCGCATAGCGGGAGAGAGACCCAGTACTTC	CASSPHSGRETQYF
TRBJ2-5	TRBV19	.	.	TGTGCCAGTAGTGTCTTGGGACAAGAGACCCAGTACTTC	CASSVLGQETQYF
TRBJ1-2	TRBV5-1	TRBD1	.	TGCGCCAGCAGCCCGGGACAGGGGGCGCCCCACTATGGCTACACCTTC	CASSPGQGAPHYGYTF
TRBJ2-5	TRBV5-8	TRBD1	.	TGTGCCAGCAGTTTTCCAGGGGGCAGGGAGACCCAGTACTTC	CASSFPGGRETQYF
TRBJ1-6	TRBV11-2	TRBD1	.	TGTGCCAGCAGCCAGGACAGGCCGCCGAATTCACCCCTCCACTTT	CASSQDRPPNSPLHF
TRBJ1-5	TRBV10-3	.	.	TGTGCCATCAGTGAATTACCTCAGCCCCAGCATTTT	CAISELPQPQHF
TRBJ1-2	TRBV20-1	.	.	TGCAGTGCTCTTCGGGAGGTTGGCTACACCTTC	CSALREVGYTF
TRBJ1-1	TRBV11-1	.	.	TGTGCCAGCAGCTTACCTACAGGGAACACTGAAGCTTTCTTT	CASSLPTGNTEAFF
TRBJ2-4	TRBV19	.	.	TGTGCCAGTAGTATAGGTCCCCGAAGCATTCAGTACTTC	CASSIGPRSIQYF
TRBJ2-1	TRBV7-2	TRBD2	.	TGTGCCAGCAGCTTAGCAGCGGGGGTTGGAGTCAATGAGCAGTTCTTC	CASSLAAGVGVNEQFF
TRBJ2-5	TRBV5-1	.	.	TGCGCCAGCAGCTTGCAGGGACTCGGAGAAGCGGAGACCCAGTACTTC	CASSLQGLGEAETQYF
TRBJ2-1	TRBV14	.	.	TGTGCCAGCAGCCAAGGGGCCCTGGGGGGGCAGTTCTTC	CASSQGALGGQFF
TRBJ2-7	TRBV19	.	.	TGTGCCAGTAGCGTAGCATCCCGGACAGACACATACGAGCAGTACTTC	CASSVASRTDTYEQYF
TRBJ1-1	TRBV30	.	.	TGTGCCGGGACCGCCCGAGAAGCTTTCTTT	CAGTAREAFF
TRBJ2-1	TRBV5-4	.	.	TGTGCCAGCAGCTTGGCCCCTGTAGGCAATGAGCAGTTCTTC	CASSLAPVGNEQFF
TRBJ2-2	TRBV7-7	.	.	TGTGCTAGCAGCTTAGAGTCCAGGGCCGGGGAGCTGTTTTTT	CASSLESRAGELFF
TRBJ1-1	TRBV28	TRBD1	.	TGTGCCAGCAGTCCCTCCGGACAGGTGAACACTGAAGCTTTCTTT	CASSPSGQVNTEAFF
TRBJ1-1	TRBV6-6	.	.	TGTGCCAGCAATCCACTCCCGGGGAACACTGAAGCTTTCTTT	CASNPLPGNTEAFF
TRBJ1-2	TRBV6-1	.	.	TGTGCCAGCAGTGCCGACTCCTATAGCTACACCTTC	CASSADSYSYTF
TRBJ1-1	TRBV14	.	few	TGTGCCAGCAGCCCGCTGAGGAACACTGAAGCTTTCTTT	CASSPLRNTEAFF
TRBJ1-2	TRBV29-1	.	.	TGCAGCGCCAGACAGGACCTTCGGGGTGGCTACACCTTC	CSARQDLRGGYTF
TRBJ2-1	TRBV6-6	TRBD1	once	TGTGCCAGCAGACCCGGGACAGGGGGCAATGAGCAGTTCTTC	CASRPGTGGNEQFF
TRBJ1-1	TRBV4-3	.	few	TGCGCCAGCAGGGGTAACATGAACACTGAAGCTTTCTTT	CASRGNMNTEAFF
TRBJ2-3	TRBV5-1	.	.	TGCGCCAGCAGCTTGAGCACAGATACGCAGTATTTT	CASSLSTDTQYF
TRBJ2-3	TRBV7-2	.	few	TGTGCCAGCAGCCGGGGGCCGGATACGCAGTATTTT	CASSRGPDTQYF
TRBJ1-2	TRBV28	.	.	TGTGCCAGCAGGAGGGACGGCTTTATCTATGGCTACACCTTC	CASRRDGFIYGYTF
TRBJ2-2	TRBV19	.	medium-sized	TGTGCCAGTAGTATTTCAACCCTGACTACCGGGGAGCTGTTTTTT	CASSISTLTTGELFF
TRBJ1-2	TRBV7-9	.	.	TGTGCCAGCAGCTTAGAAGGAGGCAGCGGCTACACCTTC	CASSLEGGSGYTF
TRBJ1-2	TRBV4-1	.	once	TGCGCCAGCACCTGGGGTAGGGCCCCTGGTGACTATGGCTACACCTTC	CASTWGRAPGDYGYTF
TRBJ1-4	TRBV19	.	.	TGTGCCAGTACCGAGGATGAAAAACTGTTTTTT	CASTEDEKLFF
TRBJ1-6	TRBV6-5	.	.	TGTGCCAGCAGATTAGTAGTACAGAATTCACCCCTCCACTTT	CASRLVVQNSPLHF
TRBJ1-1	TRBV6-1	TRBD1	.	TGTGCCAGCAGCATTTCCGGGACAGGGTTTGAAGCTTTCTTT	CASSISGTGFEAFF
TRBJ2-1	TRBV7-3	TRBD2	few	TGTGCCAGCAACGCGGGAGGGGACAATGAGCAGTTCTTC	CASNAGGDNEQFF
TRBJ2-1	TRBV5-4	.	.	TGTGCCAGCAGCTTGGCTCCAAGTTATGAGCAGTTCTTC	CASSLAPSYEQFF
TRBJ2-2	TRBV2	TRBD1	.	TGTGCCAGCAGGGCCGGGACAGCGAACACCGGGGAGCTGTTTTTT	CASRAGTANTGELFF
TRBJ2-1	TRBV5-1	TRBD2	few	TGCGCCAGCAGCTGGGTACTAGCGGGAGGGGGAGAGCAGTTCTTC	CASSWVLAGGGEQFF
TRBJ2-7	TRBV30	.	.	TGTGCCTGGAGTGCAACAGAACCCTACGAGCAGTACTTC	CAWSATEPYEQYF
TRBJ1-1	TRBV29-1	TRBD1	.	TGCAGCGGGACAGGGGGCTCGGGCACTGAAGCTTTCTTT	CSGTGGSGTEAFF
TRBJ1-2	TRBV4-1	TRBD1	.	TGCGCCAGCAGCCAAGATCAGAACCGGGACAGGGGGGCTTCTAACTATGGCTACACCTTC	CASSQDQNRDRGASNYGYTF